The 13 T cell receptor beta chains in this list originate from one sample, sequenced in a study of blood T cell repertoires in COVID-19. Method: immunoSEQ multiplex PCR; TCRdb's copy keeps in-frame clones and lacks some. The sample consists of approximately 300,000 clones, around 85% of them appearing once. The sample consisted of peripheral blood. The receptors here all came from a human donor with COVID-19, enrolled during active disease. The donor label of this sample is uncertain.

J is TRBJ2-1 and V is TRBV7-3; TRBD2 agrees at 7 bases. Per germline, CDR1 SGHTA and CDR2 FQGTGA. The CDR3 sequence is 15 residues long. V shed 5 bases, J shed 1 base, and the junction held 5 bases outside the gene matches. CDR3: CASSPTSVSYNEQFF. For the CDR3, the DNA is TGTGCCAGCAGCCCTACTAGCGTGTCCTACAATGAGCAGTTCTTC.

This chain connects TRBV2 to TRBJ1-1; possible D gene TRBD1, 5 bases. Germline loops: CDR1 SNHLY, CDR2 FYNNEI. The ends were cut back, 1 base at V and 5 bases at J, with 11 bases in the middle. The CDR3 has 14 residues. The CDR3 is CASSEGRGWTEAFF. The CDR3 bases are TGTGCCAGCAGTGAAGGAAGGGGATGGACTGAAGCTTTCTTT.

The chain uses TRBV7-9 and TRBJ1-2; the D is unclear. The CDR3 consists of 15 residues. The germline gives CDR1 SEHNR, CDR2 FQNEAQ (reference sequence). Deletions cut 6 bases from V and 4 bases from J, with 18 bases between. DNA for the CDR3: TGTGCCAGCAGTCTGTGGTCAGGTGACATCTATGGCTACACCTTC. It specifies CASSLWSGDIYGYTF.

The chain carries TRBV28 and TRBJ2-2; 8 bases map to TRBD1. The CDR3 contains 16 residues. Germline lookup yields CDR1 MDHEN and CDR2 SYDVKM. V shed 5 bases, J shed 5 bases, and the junction held 10 bases outside the gene matches. This chain's CDR3 is CASSQPGQGETGELFF. CDR3 nucleotide sequence: TGTGCCAGCAGTCAACCCGGACAGGGAGAAACCGGGGAGCTGTTTTTT. Complete variable domain (other parts from reference TRBV28 and TRBJ2-2): DVKVTQSSRYLVKRTGEKVFLECVQDMDHENMFWYRQDPGLGLRLIYFSYDVKMKEKGDIPEGYSVSREKKERFSLILESASTNQTSMYLCASSQPGQGETGELFFGEGSRLTVL.

The rearrangement uses TRBV5-4 and TRBJ2-7; D is possibly TRBD2 (5 bases). The CDR3 contains 11 residues. The ends were cut back, 7 bases at V and 3 bases at J, with 8 bases in the middle. The germline CDR1 and CDR2 sequences are SGHNT and YYREEE (reference sequence). The DNA for the CDR3 is TGTGCCAGCGGGAGTGGCTACGAGCAGTACTTC. Encoded protein: CASGSGYEQYF.

This chain links TRBV2 with TRBJ2-5, with 8 bases fitting TRBD2. Germline CDR1 is SNHLY and CDR2 is FYNNEI. The CDR3 runs 16 residues. Trimming took 3 bases from V and 0 from J; bases not matched to a gene: 6. The CDR3, as DNA: TGTGCCAGCAGTGACGGGGGGGAAGGTTACCAAGAGACCCAGTACTTC. Translating it yields CASSDGGEGYQETQYF.

The V and J genes are TRBV7-5 and TRBJ2-6; TRBD2, the table's D call, lacks a check against the DNA. TRBV7-5 is given as a pseudogene. The CDR3 is 19 amino acids. The DNA for the CDR3 is TGTGCCAGAAGCAGTTGTAGTCTAGCGGGAGATTTTGGGGCCAACGTCCTGACTTTC. Its translation: CARSSCSLAGDFGANVLTF.

The chain recombines TRBV20-1 with TRBJ1-2; D might be TRBD1 (5 bases). The CDR3 spans 11 residues. Deletions cut 8 bases from V and 8 bases from J, with 15 bases between. CDR1 is DFQATT, CDR2 SNEGSKA, per germline (reference sequence). The CDR3 sequence: CSRGEGRGYTF. The CDR3 bases are TGCAGTAGAGGGGAGGGGCGCGGCTACACCTTC.

The rearrangement uses TRBV28 and TRBJ1-5; TRBD1 matches at 8 bases. Germline lookup yields CDR1 MDHEN and CDR2 SYDVKM. There are 16 residues in the CDR3. For the CDR3, the DNA is TGTATGTCAGAGCCAGGGGGCAACCCGATTCATCAGCCCCAGCATTTT. The encoded protein is CMSEPGGNPIHQPQHF.

This chain connects TRBV11-2 to TRBJ2-5; D not resolved. The germline V gene encodes CDR1 SGHAT and CDR2 FQNNGV. There are 14 residues in the CDR3. V dropped 1 base and J dropped 5 bases, with 11 bases sitting between them. CDR3 sequence: CASSLGSSRETQYF. The CDR3 coding sequence is TGTGCCAGCAGCTTAGGATCGTCACGGGAGACCCAGTACTTC.

This rearrangement joins TRBV7-9 to TRBJ2-1, with 9 bases lining up with TRBD1. CDR1 is SEHNR, CDR2 FQNEAQ, per germline (reference sequence). Trimming removed 1 base from V and 11 bases from J; junction bases left unmatched: 6. This CDR3 has 14 amino acids. CDR3 sequence reads: CASSLEGQGMKQFF. The CDR3 DNA sequence: TGTGCCAGCAGCTTAGAGGGACAGGGCATGAAGCAGTTCTTC.

The chain recombines TRBV28 with TRBJ1-5; possibly TRBD1 for D (6 bases). CDR1 is MDHEN, CDR2 SYDVKM, per germline. V gave up 4 bases and J gave up 0 bases, with 13 bases separating them. This CDR3 is built from 16 residues. The DNA for the CDR3 is TGTGCCAGCAGTTCGATGTACAGGGATAGCAATCAGCCCCAGCATTTT. Amino acid sequence: CASSSMYRDSNQPQHF.

The chain carries TRBV9 and TRBJ2-3; 11 bases are shared with TRBD2. The CDR3 totals 15 residues. V lost 4 bases to trimming and J lost 0 bases; unmatched junction nucleotides: 1. Germline CDR1 is SGDLS and CDR2 is YYNGEE. The CDR3 loop reads CASSRTSGSTDTQYF. DNA for the CDR3: TGTGCCAGCAGCCGGACTAGCGGGAGCACAGATACGCAGTATTTT.